This T cell receptor beta chain was observed in a study of T-cell memory formation after mild COVID-19 (dated by TCRdb to the early 2020s). With regard to the full study: TCR sequence clusters from the two donors were found to be largely donor specific. In a couple of donors, T-cell clones that expanded and contracted after mild COVID-19 were followed by sequencing TCRalpha and TCRbeta repertoires longitudinally. The cohort was made up of two young adult volunteers, one female and one male, who were previously healthy. Findings and caveats that apply to the study as a whole: SARS-CoV-2 specificity of the second-wave clones peaking on day 37 was not confirmed. Contracting CD4+ clones were found mainly in CM and EM memory subsets, while CD8+ clones were enriched in EMRA. Only a couple of mild cases were covered by the study, and larger cohorts that include severe cases with pre-infection samples were considered necessary. The detection of some responding clones in pre-infection memory suggests that pre-existing cross-reactive memory T cells joined the SARS-CoV-2 response. Clones that contracted from day 15 to 85 showed balanced CD4/CD8 phenotypes, whereas a second wave of clones that expanded from day 15 to 37 leaned towards CD4+.

PBMCs were isolated by Ficoll-Paque density gradient centrifugation. Remarks on this clonotype: This clone's antigen is unknown. Within one base of it there is no much larger clone, and no base qualities were kept.

The instrument given in TCRdb is Illumina NovaSeq 6000. TCRalpha and TCRbeta cDNA libraries were constructed by 5'RACE with constant-segment primers, with sample barcodes and unique molecular identifiers being introduced. RNA was extracted from every sample with Trizol reagent. Library amplification was performed in two PCR steps, and a second sample barcode and Illumina TruSeq adapters were introduced in the second step. Sequencing of libraries was performed on an Illumina NovaSeq with 2 x 150 bp paired-end reads. As for how the authors treated the data: The reads were demultiplexed and collapsed into UMI-guided consensus sequences using migec v1.2.7. With mixcr v2.1.11, UMI consensuses were aligned to TRA and TRB V and J templates and assembled into clonotypes. A clonotype was counted as expanded or contracted only when both edgeR and NoisET called the clonotype significant, with the noise models trained on biological replicates. For edgeR calls, the cutoffs were a false discovery rate-adjusted p below 0.01 and a log2 fold-change threshold of 1. As an exploratory analysis of dynamics, PCA with hierarchical clustering was applied to max-normalized trajectories of the 1000 most abundant clonotypes. Separately sequenced CD4+ and CD8+ repertoires were used to assign a CD4 or CD8 phenotype to each responding clone. The public reads were quality trimmed at Q25 with fastp and then assembled into clones with MiXCR by TCRdb, keeping productive beta chains. Each CDR3 protein appears once, grouped with its most common genes and DNA. The authors' filters were not applied to this entry. For this sample the table gives 150,000 to 200,000 distinct CDR3 sequences, of which around 13% were detected only once. The top ten clones comprise roughly 14% of the sample.

CDR1 and CDR2 (SGHKS, YYEKEE) derive from the germline V gene (reference sequence). From the cysteine through the phenylalanine, the CDR3 covers 14 amino acids. Solely the CDR3 DNA is kept, with 42 bases framed from the first base. Unmatched junction bases come to 4, with V trimmed by 3 bases and J by 4 bases. The sequenced material came from PBMCs or a T cell subset sorted from them (not recorded which). This clonotype was sampled from an adult woman who had mild COVID-19 (a few samples of this study predate the infection). The sample titles of this study are shuffled in the database, so cell type and time point are left out; the donor was told from shared clones. Recombination joined TRBV5-5 with TRBJ2-1; the junction holds 7 bases that match TRBD1. The CDR3 has the sequence CASSSGQIYNEQFF. Here is the DNA: TGTGCCAGCAGCTCGGGACAGATTTACAATGAGCAGTTCTTC.